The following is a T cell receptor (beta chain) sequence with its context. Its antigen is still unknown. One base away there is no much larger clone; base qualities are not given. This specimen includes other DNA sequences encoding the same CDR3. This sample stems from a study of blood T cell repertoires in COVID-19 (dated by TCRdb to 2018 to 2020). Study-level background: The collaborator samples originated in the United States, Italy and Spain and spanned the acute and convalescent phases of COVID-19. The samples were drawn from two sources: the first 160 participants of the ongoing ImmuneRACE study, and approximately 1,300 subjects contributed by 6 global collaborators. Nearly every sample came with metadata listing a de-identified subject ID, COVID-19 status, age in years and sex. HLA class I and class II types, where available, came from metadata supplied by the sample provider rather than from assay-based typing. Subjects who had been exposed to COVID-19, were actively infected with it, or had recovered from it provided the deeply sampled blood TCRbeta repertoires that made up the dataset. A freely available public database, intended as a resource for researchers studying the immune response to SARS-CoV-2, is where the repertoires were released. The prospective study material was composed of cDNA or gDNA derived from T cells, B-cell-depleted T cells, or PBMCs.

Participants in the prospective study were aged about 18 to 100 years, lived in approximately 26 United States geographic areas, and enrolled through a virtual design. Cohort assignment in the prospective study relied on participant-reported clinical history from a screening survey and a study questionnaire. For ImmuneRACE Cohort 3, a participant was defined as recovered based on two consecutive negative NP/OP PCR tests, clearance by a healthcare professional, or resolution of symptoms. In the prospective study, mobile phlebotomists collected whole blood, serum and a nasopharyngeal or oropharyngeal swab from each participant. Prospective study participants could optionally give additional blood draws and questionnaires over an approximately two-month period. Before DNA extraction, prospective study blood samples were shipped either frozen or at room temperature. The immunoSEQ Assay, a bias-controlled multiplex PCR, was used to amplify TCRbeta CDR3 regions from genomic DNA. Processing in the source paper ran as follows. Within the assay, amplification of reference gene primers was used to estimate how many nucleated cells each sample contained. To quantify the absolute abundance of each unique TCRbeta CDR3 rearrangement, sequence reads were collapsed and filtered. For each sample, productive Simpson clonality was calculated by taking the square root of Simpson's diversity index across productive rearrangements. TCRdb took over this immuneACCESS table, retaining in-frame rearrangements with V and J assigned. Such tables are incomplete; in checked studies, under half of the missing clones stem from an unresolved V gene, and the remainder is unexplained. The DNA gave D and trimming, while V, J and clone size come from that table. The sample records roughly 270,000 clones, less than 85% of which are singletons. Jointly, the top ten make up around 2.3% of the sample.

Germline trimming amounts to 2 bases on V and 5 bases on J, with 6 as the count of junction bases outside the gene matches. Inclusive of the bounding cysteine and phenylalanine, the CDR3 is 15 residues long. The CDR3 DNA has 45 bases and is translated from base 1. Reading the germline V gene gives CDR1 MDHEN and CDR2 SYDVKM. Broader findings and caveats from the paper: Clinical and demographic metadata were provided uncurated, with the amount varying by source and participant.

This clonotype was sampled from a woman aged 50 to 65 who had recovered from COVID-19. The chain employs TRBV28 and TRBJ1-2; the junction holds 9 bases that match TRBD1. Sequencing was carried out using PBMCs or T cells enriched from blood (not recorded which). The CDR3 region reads CASSLPDRGRYGYTF. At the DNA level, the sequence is TGTGCCAGCAGTTTACCGGACAGGGGCCGGTATGGCTACACCTTC.